The present entry profiles one TCR beta chain with its context. Antigen unknown. These data come from a study of cytomegalovirus exposure and HLA in healthy donors. Donors consisted of healthy bone marrow donors. Findings of the study overall: A later analysis, which compared TCR beta chains of equal frequency, found the HLA-associated ones more clonally expanded. As a later analysis showed, several of the most significant clusters appeared to be linked to common viral pathogens. The number of N-insertions in an Asian-associated ancestry cluster was reportedly below the approximately 700-donor mean in a later analysis.

This CDR3 spans 11 amino acids. Trimming removed 6 bases at V and 4 bases at J, with 7 bases between. Germline values: CDR1 DFQATT, CDR2 SNEGSKA (reference sequence). It was with 60 Vbeta and 13 Jbeta primers that the PCR ran. Libraries were prepared by immunoSEQ multiplex PCR; TCRdb keeps only in-frame clonotypes and omits some of them. The top ten clones hold 6.5% to 7.5% of a sample with over 150,000 clones, 80% to 90% of them seen once. This receptor was obtained from a young woman in good health and CMV-seropositive. Sequenced sample: PBMCs. The V and J genes are TRBV20-1 and TRBJ2-1; no firm D call. CDR3 residues: CSATYYNEQFF. CDR3 sequence (DNA): TGCAGTGCAACTTATTACAATGAGCAGTTCTTC.